A selection of T cell receptor beta chains follows, all from one sample in a study of cytomegalovirus exposure and HLA in healthy donors. Generated by immunoSEQ multiplex PCR, the TCRdb table keeps only in-frame clones and is missing some. Here the sample table reports about 200,000 clones. Material for sequencing was PBMCs. The receptor source for this set is a man aged 30-40 years in good health and CMV-seronegative. Both conserved end residues are part of each CDR3. The D gene is left open where the match is weak.

>TRBV9|TRBD1|TRBJ2-1
TGTGCCAGCAGCGAAACAGGGGGCGGGTACAATGAGCAGTTCTTC
CASSETGGGYNEQFF
>TRBV29-1|.|TRBJ2-2
TGCAGCGTTGAGGATCCTCCCGGGGGACAGAGCACCGGGGAGCTGTTTTTT
CSVEDPPGGQSTGELFF
>TRBV5-1|.|TRBJ2-2
TGCGCCAGCAGCTTCCAGTCCGGGGAGCTGTTTTTT
CASSFQSGELFF
>TRBV18|TRBD1|TRBJ1-2
TGTGCCAGCTCACTACGGACAGGGGACTATGGCTACACCTTC
CASSLRTGDYGYTF
>TRBV7-9|.|TRBJ1-2
TGTGCCAGCAGCTTAGGTTTCGGGGACTACTATGGCTACACCTTC
CASSLGFGDYYGYTF
>TRBV29-1|.|TRBJ1-2
TGCAGCGTTGAAGGGCGGGCACGCTATGGCTACACCTTC
CSVEGRARYGYTF
>TRBV18|.|TRBJ2-2
TGTGCCAGCTCACCACCGGGACAGAACACCGGGGAGCTGTTTTTT
CASSPPGQNTGELFF
>TRBV19|.|TRBJ2-6
TGTGCCAGTAGTATAAAGAGTAACCCTGGGGCCAACGTCCTGACTTTC
CASSIKSNPGANVLTF
>TRBV19|.|TRBJ1-2
TGTGCCAGTAGTATAGGAACGGACACCCTGGGCAACTATGGCTACACCTTC
CASSIGTDTLGNYGYTF
>TRBV2|.|TRBJ1-3
TGTGCCAGGGGGCTAACTGGAAACACCATATATTTT
CARGLTGNTIYF
>TRBV28|TRBD1|TRBJ2-3
TGTGCCAGCCTCGGGACAGGTGTGGATTTT
CASLGTGVDF
>TRBV5-1|TRBD1|TRBJ1-2
TGCGCCAGCAGCTTGGGCCAGGGGGCCTTTGGCTACACCTTC
CASSLGQGAFGYTF
>TRBV30|.|TRBJ2-1
TGTGCCTGGACCCTCTCCAATGAGCAGTTCTTC
CAWTLSNEQFF
>TRBV9|.|TRBJ2-7
TGTGCCAGCAGCGGCGGGCGGACAGAAAGCTACGAGCAGTACTTC
CASSGGRTESYEQYF
>TRBV5-1|TRBD1|TRBJ2-2
TGCGCCACCAGACCGGGACAGGGGCTCGCCGGGGAGCTGTTTTTT
CATRPGQGLAGELFF
>TRBV2|TRBD1|TRBJ1-5
TGTGCCAGCAGCCTGGGAACAGGGGGAGAGCCCCAGCATTTT
CASSLGTGGEPQHF
>TRBV29-1|.|TRBJ2-7
TGCAGCGTTGGTCAGGGGGCGGGAGTTAACGAGCAGTACTTC
CSVGQGAGVNEQYF
>TRBV18|.|TRBJ1-5
TGTGCCAGCTCACCAGGGAGGGGGACCGCCAATCAGCCCCAGCATTTT
CASSPGRGTANQPQHF
>TRBV27|.|TRBJ2-1
TGTGCCAGCAGTTTATGGGCAGGGGAAGAGGAGCAGTTCTTC
CASSLWAGEEEQFF
>TRBV12-5|TRBD2|TRBJ2-5
TGTGCTAGTGGTCTGAGCGGGGTTCAAGAGACCCAGTACTTC
CASGLSGVQETQYF
>TRBV5-1|TRBD2|TRBJ2-7
TGCGCCAGCAGCTTTGCTAGCGGCCTCGAAAGCTCCTACGAGCAGTACTTC
CASSFASGLESSYEQYF
>TRBV30|TRBD1|TRBJ2-7
TGTGCCTGGATCGGTCAGGACAGGGGCGAGCAGTACTTC
CAWIGQDRGEQYF